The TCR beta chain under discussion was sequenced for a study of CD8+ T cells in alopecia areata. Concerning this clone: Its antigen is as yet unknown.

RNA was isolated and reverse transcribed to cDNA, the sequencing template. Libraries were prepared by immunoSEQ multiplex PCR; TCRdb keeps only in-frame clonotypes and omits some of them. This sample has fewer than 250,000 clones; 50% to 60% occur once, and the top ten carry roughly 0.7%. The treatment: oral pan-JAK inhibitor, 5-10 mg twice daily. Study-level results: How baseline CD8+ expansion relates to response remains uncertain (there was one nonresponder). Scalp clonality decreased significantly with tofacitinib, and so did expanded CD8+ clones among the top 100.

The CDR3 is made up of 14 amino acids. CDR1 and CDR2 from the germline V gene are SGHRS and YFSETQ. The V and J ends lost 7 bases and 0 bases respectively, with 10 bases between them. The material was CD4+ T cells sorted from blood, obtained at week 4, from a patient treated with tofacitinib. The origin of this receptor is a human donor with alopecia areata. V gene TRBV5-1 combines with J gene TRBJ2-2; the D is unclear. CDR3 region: CASETTTNTGELFF. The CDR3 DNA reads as TGCGCCAGCGAGACAACAACGAACACCGGGGAGCTGTTTTTT.